The T cell receptor beta chain described here comes from a study of blood T cell repertoires in COVID-19. Study-level background: Spain, Italy and the United States supplied samples that represented acute and convalescent COVID-19.

Authors' data handling: Estimation of nucleated cell counts relied on the amplification of reference gene primers. TCRdb's copy holds only in-frame clones and misses some; the assay was immunoSEQ multiplex PCR. Clone size and V and J calls were adopted from that table, with D and trimming inferred from the DNA. The profile shows roughly 70,000 clones, roughly 90% of them singletons. The CDR3 has 16 amino acids. After removal of 3 bases from V and 8 bases from J, the junction contained 12 bases not matched to a gene. The germline gives CDR1 SEHNR, CDR2 FQNEAQ (reference sequence). This TCR was recovered from a man between 45 and 60 years old with acute or convalescent COVID-19. Sequencing used peripheral blood. The chain combines TRBV7-9 with TRBJ2-2; TRBD2 agrees at 7 bases. This chain's CDR3 is CASSFQLGGSIGELFF. For the CDR3, the DNA is TGTGCCAGCAGCTTCCAGTTAGGCGGGAGCATTGGGGAGCTGTTTTTT. Filled out from reference TRBV7-9 and TRBJ2-2, the complete variable domain reads DTGVSQNPRHKITKRGQNVTFRCDPISEHNRLYWYRQTLGQGPEFLTYFQNEAQLEKSRLLSDRFSAERPKGSFSTLEIQRTEQGDSAMYLCASSFQLGGSIGELFFGEGSRLTVL.